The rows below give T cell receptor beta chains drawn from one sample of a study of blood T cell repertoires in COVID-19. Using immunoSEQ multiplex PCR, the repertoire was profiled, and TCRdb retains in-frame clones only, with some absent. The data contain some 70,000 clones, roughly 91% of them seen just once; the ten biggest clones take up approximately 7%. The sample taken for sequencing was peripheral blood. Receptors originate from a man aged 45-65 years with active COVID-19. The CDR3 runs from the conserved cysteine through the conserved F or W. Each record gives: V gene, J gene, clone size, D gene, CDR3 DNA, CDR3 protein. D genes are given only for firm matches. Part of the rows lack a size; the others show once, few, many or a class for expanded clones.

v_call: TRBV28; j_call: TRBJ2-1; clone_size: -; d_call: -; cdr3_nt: TGTGCCAGCAGGCAGGGCTTGGGGGAGCAGTTCTTC; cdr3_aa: CASRQGLGEQFF
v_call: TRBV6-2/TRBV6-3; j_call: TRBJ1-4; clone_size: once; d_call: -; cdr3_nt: TGTGCCAGCAGTTACAGGGGGACGGCCGCGTTT; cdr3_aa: CASSYRGTAAF
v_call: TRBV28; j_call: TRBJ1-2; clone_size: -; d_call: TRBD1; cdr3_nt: TGTGCCAGCAGTGGACAAGACAGGGTTAGCTATGGCTACACCTTC; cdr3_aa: CASSGQDRVSYGYTF
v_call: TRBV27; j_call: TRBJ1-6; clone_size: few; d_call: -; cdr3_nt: TGTGCCAGCAGTCCCACGGGTAATTCACCCCTCCACTTT; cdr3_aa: CASSPTGNSPLHF
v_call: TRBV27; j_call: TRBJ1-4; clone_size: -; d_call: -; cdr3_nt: TGTGCCAGCAAACAGACACTTGCAACTAATGAAAAACTGTTTTTT; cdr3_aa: CASKQTLATNEKLFF
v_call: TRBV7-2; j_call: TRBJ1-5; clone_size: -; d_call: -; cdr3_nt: TGTGCCAGCAACAACCTCAACAATCAGCCCCAGCATTTT; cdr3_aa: CASNNLNNQPQHF
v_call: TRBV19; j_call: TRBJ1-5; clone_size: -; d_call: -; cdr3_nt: TGTGCCAGTAGTGCATGGACTGTCCAGCATTTT; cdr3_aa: CASSAWTVQHF
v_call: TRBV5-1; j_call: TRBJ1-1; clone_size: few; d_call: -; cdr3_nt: TGCGCCAGCAGCTTGTGGCAGGACACTGAAGCTTTCTTT; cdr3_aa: CASSLWQDTEAFF
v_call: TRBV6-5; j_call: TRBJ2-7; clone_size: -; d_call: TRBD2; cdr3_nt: TGTGCCAGCAGTTACCGCTTGGGCGGGAGGGGCTACGAGCAGTACTTC; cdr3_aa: CASSYRLGGRGYEQYF
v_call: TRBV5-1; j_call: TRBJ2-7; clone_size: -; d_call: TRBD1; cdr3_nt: TGCGCCAGCAGCACGGGACAGGGAAGTTACTTC; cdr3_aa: CASSTGQGSYF
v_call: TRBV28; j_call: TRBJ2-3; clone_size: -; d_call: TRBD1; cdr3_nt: TGTGCCAGCAGTCCTCTCCTACTGTTCGGCCGGGACAGGTGGAAGGAAGATACGCAGTATTTT; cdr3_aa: CASSPLLLFGRDRWKEDTQYF
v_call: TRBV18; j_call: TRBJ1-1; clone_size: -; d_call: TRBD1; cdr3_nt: TGTGCCAGCTCTCAATTGGGACAGGGGTTTGCTGAAGCTTTCTTT; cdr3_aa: CASSQLGQGFAEAFF
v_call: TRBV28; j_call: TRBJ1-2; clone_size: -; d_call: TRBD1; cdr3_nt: TGTGCCAGCACCACCCCGAGGACAGGGAATGGCTACACCTTC; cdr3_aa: CASTTPRTGNGYTF
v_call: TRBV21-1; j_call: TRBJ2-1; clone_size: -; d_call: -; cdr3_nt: TGTGCCAGCCGCCTTACGGACAGGGGATATCAGGAGCAGTTCTTC; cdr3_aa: CASRLTDRGYQEQFF
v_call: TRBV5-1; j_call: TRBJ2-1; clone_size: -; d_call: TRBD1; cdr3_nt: TGCGCCAGCAGCGGGACAGGGGTCGGTGAGCAGTTCTTC; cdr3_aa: CASSGTGVGEQFF
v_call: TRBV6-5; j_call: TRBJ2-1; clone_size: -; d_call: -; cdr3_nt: TGTGCCAGCAGTACGCGGGGGCCCGACAATGAGCAGTTCTTC; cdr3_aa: CASSTRGPDNEQFF
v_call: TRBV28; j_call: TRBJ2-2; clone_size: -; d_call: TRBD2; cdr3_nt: TGTGCCAGCAGCCCTGGGACTAGCGGGAGCTTTGGCGGGGAGCTGTTTTTT; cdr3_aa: CASSPGTSGSFGGELFF
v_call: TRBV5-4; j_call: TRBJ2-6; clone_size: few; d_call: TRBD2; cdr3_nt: TGTGCCAGCAGCCCCCCCGGGGGGGCTGGGGCCAACGTCCTGACTTTC; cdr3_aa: CASSPPGGAGANVLTF
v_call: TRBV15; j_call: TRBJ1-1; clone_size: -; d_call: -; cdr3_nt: TGTGCCACCAGCAGGGACTTGAACACTGAAGCTTTCTTT; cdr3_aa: CATSRDLNTEAFF
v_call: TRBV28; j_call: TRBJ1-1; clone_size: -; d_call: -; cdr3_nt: TGTGCCAGCAGTTTAGGGGGACTTAGGACTGAAGCTTTCTTT; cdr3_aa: CASSLGGLRTEAFF
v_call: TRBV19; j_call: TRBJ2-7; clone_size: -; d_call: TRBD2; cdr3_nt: TGTGCCAGTAGTATCCGTCGGGACTACCAAAACTACGAGCAGTACTTC; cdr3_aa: CASSIRRDYQNYEQYF
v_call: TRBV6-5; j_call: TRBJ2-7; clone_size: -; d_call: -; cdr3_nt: TGTGCCAGCACCGATCCGCGGGCAGGGGCCTACGAGCAGTACTTC; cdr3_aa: CASTDPRAGAYEQYF
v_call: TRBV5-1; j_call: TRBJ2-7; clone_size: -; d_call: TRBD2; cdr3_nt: TGCGCCAGCAGCTTCACCGACCCTAGCGGGTCCTACGAGCAGTACTTC; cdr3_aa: CASSFTDPSGSYEQYF
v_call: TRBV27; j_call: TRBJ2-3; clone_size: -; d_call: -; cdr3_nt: TGTGCCAGCAGGCGGGGCAGCACAGATACGCAGTATTTT; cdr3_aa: CASRRGSTDTQYF
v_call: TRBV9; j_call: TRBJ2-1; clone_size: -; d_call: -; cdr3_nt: TGTGCCAGCAGCCCTCGGGGTCAAGCCTACAATGAGCAGTTCTTC; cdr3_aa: CASSPRGQAYNEQFF
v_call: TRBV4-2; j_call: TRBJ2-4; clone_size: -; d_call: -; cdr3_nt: TGTGCCAGCAGCCAGGGCGGGACCAAAAACATTCAGTACTTC; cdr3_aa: CASSQGGTKNIQYF
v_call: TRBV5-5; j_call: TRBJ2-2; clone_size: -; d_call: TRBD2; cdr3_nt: TGTGCCAGCAGGCGGCCGGGACTAGCAGACACCGGGGAGCTGTTTTTT; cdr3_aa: CASRRPGLADTGELFF